This TCR beta chain comes out of a study of shared clonotypes between healthy human individuals. Background on the study: Donors had three CD4 naive, three CD4 memory, two CD8 naive and one CD8 memory plate apiece. Study outcomes and limitations: Represented genetic and exposure-history diversity was restricted by having few donors.

The germline V gene has CDR1 MGHRA and CDR2 YSYEKL. V lost 0 bases and J lost 2, with 7 bases in between. CDR3 length equals 14 residues. Measured with immunoSEQ multiplex PCR; TCRdb has only the in-frame clones, and not every one. The sample holds more than 2 million clones, roughly 93% seen once. In its sample, this clone was seen a few times. Its specificity is unknown. Cells designated naive CD8 were CD45RO-negative and were positively selected for CCR7, with terminally differentiated effector memory CD45RA+ cells excluded. Sequenced material: naive CD8+ T cells from PBMCs. The chain combines TRBV4-1 with TRBJ1-1; D not resolved. The clonotype originates from a man younger than 30 in good health. Some clones in this sample may be carry-over from other donors' samples. The CDR3, as DNA: TGCGCCAGCAGCCAAGATCTGATTAACACTGAAGCTTTCTTT. Protein: CASSQDLINTEAFF.